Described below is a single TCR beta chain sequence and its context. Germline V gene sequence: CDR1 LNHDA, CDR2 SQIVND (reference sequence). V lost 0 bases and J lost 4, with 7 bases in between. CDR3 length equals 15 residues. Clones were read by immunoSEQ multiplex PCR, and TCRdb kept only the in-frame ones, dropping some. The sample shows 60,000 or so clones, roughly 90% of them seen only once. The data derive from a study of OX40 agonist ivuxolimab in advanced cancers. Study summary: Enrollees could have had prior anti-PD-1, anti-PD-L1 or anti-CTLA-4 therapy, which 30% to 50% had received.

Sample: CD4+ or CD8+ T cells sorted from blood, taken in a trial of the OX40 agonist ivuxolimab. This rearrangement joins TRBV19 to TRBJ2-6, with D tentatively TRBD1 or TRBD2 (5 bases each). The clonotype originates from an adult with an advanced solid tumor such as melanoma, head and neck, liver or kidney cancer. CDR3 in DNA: TGTGCCAGTAGTATAGATGGGACCGGGGCCAACGTCCTGACTTTC. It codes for CASSIDGTGANVLTF.